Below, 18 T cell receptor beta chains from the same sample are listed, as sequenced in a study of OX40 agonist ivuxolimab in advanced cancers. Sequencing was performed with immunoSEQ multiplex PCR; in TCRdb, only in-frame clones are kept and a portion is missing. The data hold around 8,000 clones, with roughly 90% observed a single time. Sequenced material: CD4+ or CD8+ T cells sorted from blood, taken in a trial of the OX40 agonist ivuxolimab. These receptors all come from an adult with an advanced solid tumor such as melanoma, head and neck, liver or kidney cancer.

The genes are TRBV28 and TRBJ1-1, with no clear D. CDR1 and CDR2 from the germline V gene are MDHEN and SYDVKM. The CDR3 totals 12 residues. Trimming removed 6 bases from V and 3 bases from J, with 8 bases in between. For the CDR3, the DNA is TGTGCCAGCAGGGGTTTTTACACTGAAGCTTTCTTT. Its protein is CASRGFYTEAFF.

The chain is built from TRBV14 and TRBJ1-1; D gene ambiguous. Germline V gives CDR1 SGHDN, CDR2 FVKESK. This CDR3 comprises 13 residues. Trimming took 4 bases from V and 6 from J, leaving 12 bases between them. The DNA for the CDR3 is TGTGCCAGCAGCCTCCTGGGAGGGCCTGAAGCTTTCTTT. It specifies CASSLLGGPEAFF.

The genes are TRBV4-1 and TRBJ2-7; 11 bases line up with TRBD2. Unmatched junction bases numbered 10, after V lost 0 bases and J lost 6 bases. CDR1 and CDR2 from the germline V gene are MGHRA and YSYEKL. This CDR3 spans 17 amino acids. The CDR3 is CASSQDLTSGRNGEQYF. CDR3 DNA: TGCGCCAGCAGCCAAGATCTAACTAGCGGGAGAAATGGCGAGCAGTACTTC.

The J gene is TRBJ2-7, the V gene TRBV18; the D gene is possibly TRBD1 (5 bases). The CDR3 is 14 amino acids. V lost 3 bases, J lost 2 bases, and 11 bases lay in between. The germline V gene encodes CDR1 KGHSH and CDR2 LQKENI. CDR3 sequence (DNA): TGTGCCAGCTCACCCCGGGCAGGGACCTACGAGCAGTACGTC. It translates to CASSPRAGTYEQYV.

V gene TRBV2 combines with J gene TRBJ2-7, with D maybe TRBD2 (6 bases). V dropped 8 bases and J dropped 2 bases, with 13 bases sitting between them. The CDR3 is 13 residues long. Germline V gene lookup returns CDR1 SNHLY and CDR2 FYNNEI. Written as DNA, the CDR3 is TGTGCCAGCGGGACTGCTGGGCCCTACGAGCAGTACGTC. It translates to CASGTAGPYEQYV.

CDR3 nucleotides: TGTGCCAGCTCGCCAGATCCAGCGAAAACCTACGAGCAGTACTTC. Its translation is CASSPDPAKTYEQYF. The V call is TRBV18, the J call TRBJ2-7; D is unclear. V was pared by 6 bases and J by 2 bases, with 17 bases between. Germline assignment: CDR1 KGHSH and CDR2 LQKENI. The CDR3 consists of 15 residues.

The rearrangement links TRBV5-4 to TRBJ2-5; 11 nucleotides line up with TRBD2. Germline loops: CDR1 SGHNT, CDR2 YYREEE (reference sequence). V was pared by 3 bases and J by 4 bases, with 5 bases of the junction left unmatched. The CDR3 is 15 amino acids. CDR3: CASSSTTSGRETQYF. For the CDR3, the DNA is TGTGCCAGCAGCTCAACAACTAGCGGGAGAGAGACCCAGTACTTC.

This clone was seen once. The chain's CDR3 is CASSRSAQVWGRNSYGYTF. The DNA for the CDR3 is TGTGCCAGCAGCCGTAGCGCGCAGGTTTGGGGGCGAAATTCCTATGGCTACACCTTC. This chain links TRBV7-8 with TRBJ1-2; the D gene is possibly TRBD1 (6 bases). V shed 5 bases and J shed 4 bases, with 29 bases lying between them. CDR3 length: 19 residues. Germline V CDR1 and CDR2: SGHVS, FQNEAQ.

The CDR3 DNA reads as TGCAGCGTTGGGGGCGGGAGGGCCCTCGACAATGAGCAGTTCTTC. Protein product: CSVGGGRALDNEQFF. The chain carries TRBV29-1 and TRBJ2-1, with TRBD2 matching 9 bases. Germline-derived CDR1 and CDR2 are SQVTM and ANQGSEA. Losses at the gene ends were 4 bases for V and 5 bases for J; bases not matched to a gene: 9. The CDR3 length is 15 residues.

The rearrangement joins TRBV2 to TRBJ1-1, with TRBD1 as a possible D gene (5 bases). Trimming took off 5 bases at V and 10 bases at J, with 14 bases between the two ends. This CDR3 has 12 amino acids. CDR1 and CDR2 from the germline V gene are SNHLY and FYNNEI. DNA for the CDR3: TGTGCCAGCAGTCGGGACTCCGGGGGAGCTTTCTTT. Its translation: CASSRDSGGAFF.

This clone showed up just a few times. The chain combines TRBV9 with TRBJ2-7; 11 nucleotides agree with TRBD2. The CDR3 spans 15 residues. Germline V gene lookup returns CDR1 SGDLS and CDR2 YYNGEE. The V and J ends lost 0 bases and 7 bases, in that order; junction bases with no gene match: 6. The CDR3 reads CASSVVTSGSREQYV. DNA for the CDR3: TGTGCCAGCAGCGTAGTTACTAGCGGGAGTCGTGAGCAGTACGTC.

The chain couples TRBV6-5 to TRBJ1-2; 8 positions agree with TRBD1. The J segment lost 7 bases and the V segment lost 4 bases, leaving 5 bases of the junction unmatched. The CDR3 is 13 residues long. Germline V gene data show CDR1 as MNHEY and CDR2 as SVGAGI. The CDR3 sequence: CASSSGQGSGYTF. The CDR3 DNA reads TGTGCCAGCAGTTCTGGACAGGGAAGTGGCTACACCTTC.

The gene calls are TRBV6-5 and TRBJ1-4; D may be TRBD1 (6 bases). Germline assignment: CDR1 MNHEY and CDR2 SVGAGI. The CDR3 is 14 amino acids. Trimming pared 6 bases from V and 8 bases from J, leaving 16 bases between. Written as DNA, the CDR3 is TGTGCCAGCAGACCTGGGGGCAGGGCCGAAAAACTGTTTTTT. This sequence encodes CASRPGGRAEKLFF.

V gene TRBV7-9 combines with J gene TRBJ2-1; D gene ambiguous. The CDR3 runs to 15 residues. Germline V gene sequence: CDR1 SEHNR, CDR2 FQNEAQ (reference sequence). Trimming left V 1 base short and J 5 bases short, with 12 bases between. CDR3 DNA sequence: TGTGCCAGCAGCTTAGTGGACGCAGTGGACAATGAGCAGTTCTTC. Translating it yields CASSLVDAVDNEQFF. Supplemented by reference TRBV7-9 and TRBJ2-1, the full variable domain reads DTGVSQNPRHKITKRGQNVTFRCDPISEHNRLYWYRQTLGQGPEFLTYFQNEAQLEKSRLLSDRFSAERPKGSFSTLEIQRTEQGDSAMYLCASSLVDAVDNEQFFGPGTRLTVL.

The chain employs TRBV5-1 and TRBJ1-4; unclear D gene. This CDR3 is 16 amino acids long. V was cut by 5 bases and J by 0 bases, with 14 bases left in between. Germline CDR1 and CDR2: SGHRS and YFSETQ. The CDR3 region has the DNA TGCGCCAGCAGATCTAGGACCCATGCAACTAATGAAAAACTGTTTTTT. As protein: CASRSRTHATNEKLFF.

The CDR3 sequence: CASSAGLGTEAFF. The CDR3 DNA follows: TGTGCCAGCAGTGCGGGCTTAGGCACTGAAGCTTTCTTT. The chain carries TRBV2 and TRBJ1-1; D unclear. The CDR3 runs to 13 residues. With 4 bases removed from V and 4 bases from J, the gap between germline ends came to 10 bases. Germline V lookup: CDR1 SNHLY, CDR2 FYNNEI.

CDR3 amino acids: CASSQRTAMNTEAFF. The CDR3 bases are TGTGCCAGCAGCCAACGGACGGCCATGAACACTGAAGCTTTCTTT. This chain links TRBV6-5 with TRBJ1-1; D call uncertain. Germline assignment: CDR1 MNHEY and CDR2 SVGAGI. V dropped 6 bases and J dropped 0 bases, with 14 bases sitting between them. CDR3 size: 15 residues.

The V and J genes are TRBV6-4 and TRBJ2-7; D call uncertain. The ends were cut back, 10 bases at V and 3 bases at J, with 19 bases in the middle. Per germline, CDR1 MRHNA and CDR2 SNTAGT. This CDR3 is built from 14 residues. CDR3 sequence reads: CAILPPQGHYEQYF. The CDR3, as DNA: TGTGCCATCCTCCCCCCGCAAGGCCACTACGAGCAGTACTTC.